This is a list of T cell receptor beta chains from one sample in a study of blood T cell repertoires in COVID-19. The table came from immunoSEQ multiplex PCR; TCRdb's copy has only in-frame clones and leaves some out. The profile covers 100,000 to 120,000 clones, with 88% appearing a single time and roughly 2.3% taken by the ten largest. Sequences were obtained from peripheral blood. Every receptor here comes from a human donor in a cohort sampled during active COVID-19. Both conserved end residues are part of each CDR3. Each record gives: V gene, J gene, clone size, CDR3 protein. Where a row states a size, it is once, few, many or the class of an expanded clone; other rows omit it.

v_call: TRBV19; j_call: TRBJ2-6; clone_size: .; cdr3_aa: CASSTPGQGKGANVLTF
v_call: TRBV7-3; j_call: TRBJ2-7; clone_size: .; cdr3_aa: CASSFFPGSEQYF
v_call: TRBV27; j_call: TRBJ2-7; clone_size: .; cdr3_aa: CASSFNNLLAGGLSYEQYF
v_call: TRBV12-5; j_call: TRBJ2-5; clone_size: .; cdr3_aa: CASGAGSEETQYF
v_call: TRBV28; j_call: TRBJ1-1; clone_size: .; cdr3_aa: CASSLDRADEAFF
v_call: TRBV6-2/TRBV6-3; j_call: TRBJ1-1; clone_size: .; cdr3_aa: CASSPPTGKTEAFF
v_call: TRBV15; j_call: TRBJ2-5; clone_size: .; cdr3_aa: CATGDGGGRKTQYF
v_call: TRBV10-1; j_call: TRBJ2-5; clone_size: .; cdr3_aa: CASSNSGRRETQYF
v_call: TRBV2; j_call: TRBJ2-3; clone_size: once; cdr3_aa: CASSEATGRVKVADTQYF
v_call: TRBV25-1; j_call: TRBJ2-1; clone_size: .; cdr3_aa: CASSEAVTGSEQFF
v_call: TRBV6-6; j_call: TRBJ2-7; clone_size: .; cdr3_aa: CASSYSSLDNSYEQYF
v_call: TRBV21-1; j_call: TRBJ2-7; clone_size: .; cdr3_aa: CASSKVGRGYRAQPGYEQYF
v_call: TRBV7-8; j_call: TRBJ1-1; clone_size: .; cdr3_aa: CASSLAAALTEAFF
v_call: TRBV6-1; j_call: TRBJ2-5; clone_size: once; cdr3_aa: CASSEAVSGAFQETQYF
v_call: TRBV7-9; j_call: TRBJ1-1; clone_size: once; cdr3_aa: CASSLGQGNTEAFF
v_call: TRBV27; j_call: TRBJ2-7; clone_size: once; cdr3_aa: CASSRGTRAYEQYF
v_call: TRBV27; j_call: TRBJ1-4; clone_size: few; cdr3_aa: CASSQGGVEKLFF
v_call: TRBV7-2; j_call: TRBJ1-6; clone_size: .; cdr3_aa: CASSSDRQLLGNNSPLHF
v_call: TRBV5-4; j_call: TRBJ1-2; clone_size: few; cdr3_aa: CASSLEEGAGYTF
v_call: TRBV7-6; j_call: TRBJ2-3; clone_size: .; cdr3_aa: CASSGIPGQGADTQYF
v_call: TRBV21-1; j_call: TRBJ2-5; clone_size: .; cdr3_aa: CASRKSGQKETQYF
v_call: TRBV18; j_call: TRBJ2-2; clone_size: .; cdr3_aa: CASSPTQGNTGELFF
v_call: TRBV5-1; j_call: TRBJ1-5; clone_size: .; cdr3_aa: CASSLTGGDNQPQHF
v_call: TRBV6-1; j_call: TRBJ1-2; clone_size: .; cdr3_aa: CASSEGQGGGYTF
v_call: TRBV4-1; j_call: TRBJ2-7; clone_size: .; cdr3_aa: CASSQTPGQGPNEQYF
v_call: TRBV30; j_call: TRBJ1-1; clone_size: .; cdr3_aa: CAWSVQGLGTEAFF
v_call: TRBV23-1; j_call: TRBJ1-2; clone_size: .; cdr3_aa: CASSLWRYGYTF
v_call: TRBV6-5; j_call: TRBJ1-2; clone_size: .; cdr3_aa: CASRQSRDRDRGYTF
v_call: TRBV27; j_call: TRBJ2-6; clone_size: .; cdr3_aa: CASGNRQGFANVLTF
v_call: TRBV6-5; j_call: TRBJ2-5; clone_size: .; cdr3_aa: CASRFDGGSLETQYF
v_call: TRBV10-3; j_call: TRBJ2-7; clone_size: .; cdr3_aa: CAISEGGLDGAGYEQYF
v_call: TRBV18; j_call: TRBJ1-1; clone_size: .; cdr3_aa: CASSTAGVVTEAFF
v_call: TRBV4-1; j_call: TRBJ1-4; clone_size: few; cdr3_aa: CASSPRGRTGGAATNEKLFF
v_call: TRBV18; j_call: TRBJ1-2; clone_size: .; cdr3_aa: CASSPLPSTGDMRYTF
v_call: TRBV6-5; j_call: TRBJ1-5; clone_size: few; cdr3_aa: CASSYAGVQPQHF
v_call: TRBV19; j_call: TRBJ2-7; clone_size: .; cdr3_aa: CASTLVWGPRSYEQYF
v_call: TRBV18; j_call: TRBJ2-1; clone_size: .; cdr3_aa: CASSPPGLAGHNEQFF
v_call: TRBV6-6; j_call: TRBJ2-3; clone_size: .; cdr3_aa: CASSYRTSVDTQYF
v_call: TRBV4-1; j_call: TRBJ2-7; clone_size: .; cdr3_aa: CASSQERGLGTYEQYF
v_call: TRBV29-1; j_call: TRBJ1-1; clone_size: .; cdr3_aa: CSVLGLKGVTEAFF
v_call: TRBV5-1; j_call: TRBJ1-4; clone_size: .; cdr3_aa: CASSLRDRPEKLFF
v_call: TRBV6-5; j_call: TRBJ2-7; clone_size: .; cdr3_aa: CASSPRGLSYEQYF
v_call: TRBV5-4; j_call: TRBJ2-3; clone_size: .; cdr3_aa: CASSLRAGSTDTQYF
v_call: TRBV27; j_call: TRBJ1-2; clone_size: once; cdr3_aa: CASRISGAEQNGYTF
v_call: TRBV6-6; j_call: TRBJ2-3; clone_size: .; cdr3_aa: CASSYEGPGTDTQYF
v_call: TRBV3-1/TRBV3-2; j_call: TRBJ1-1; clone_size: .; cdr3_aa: CASSPWTGRMNTEAFF